This T cell receptor (beta chain) came from a study of cytomegalovirus exposure and HLA in healthy donors. The study ran its PCR with 60 Vbeta and 13 Jbeta primers. Only in-frame clones appear in the TCRdb table, and some are missing; sequencing was by immunoSEQ multiplex PCR. The sample carries roughly 130,000 clones, roughly 62% recorded once. With respect to this clone: Its ends do not fully match the called genes, so a read error is possible.

The CDR3 sequence is 14 residues long. Germline CDR1 SGHRS, CDR2 YFSETQ. Sequencing was performed on PBMCs. The genes are TRBV5-1 and TRBJ2-1, with D tentatively TRBD2 (5 bases). This receptor was identified in a man aged 30 to 39 in good health and CMV-seropositive. CDR3 sequence (DNA): TGCGCCAGCAGCTTGGAGCCTAGCTATGGTGAGCAGCTCTTC. Its protein is CASSLEPSYGEQLF.